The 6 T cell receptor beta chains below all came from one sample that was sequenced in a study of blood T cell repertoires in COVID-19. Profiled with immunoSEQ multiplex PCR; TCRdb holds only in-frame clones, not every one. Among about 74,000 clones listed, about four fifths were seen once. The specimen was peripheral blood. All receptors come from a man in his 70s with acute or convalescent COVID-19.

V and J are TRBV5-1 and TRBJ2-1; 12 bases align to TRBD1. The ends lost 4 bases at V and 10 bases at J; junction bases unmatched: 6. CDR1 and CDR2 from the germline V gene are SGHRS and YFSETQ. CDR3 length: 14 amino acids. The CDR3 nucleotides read TGCGCCAGCAGCCTCGGGACAGGGGGCGGCGAGCAGTTCTTC. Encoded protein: CASSLGTGGGEQFF. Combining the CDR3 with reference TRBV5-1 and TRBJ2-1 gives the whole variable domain KAGVTQTPRYLIKTRGQQVTLSCSPISGHRSVSWYQQTPGQGLQFLFEYFSETQRNKGNFPGRFSGRQFSNSRSEMNVSTLELGDSALYLCASSLGTGGGEQFFGPGTRLTVL.

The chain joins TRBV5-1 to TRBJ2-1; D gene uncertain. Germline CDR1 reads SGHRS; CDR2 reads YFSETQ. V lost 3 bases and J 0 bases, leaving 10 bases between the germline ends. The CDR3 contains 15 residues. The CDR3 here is CASSSEALSYNEQFF. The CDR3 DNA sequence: TGCGCCAGCAGCTCCGAGGCCCTCTCCTACAATGAGCAGTTCTTC.

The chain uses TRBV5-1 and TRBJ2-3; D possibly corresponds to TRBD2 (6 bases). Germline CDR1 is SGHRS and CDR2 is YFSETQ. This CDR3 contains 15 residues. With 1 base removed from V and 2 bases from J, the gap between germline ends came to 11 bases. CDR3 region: CASSLSGVVTDTQYF. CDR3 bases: TGCGCCAGCAGCTTGTCGGGAGTTGTCACAGATACGCAGTATTTT.

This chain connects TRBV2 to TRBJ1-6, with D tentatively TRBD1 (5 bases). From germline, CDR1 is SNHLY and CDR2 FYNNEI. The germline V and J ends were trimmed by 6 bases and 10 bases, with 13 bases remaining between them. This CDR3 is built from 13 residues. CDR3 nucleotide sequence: TGTGCCAGCAGGATAGGGGTCGAGTCACCCCTCCACTTT. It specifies CASRIGVESPLHF.

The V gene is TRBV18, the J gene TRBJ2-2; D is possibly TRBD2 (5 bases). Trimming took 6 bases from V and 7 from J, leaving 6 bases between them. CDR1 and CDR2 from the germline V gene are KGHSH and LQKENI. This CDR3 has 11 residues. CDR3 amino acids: CASSRGGELFF. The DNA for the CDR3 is TGTGCCAGCTCCCGGGGCGGGGAGCTGTTTTTT.

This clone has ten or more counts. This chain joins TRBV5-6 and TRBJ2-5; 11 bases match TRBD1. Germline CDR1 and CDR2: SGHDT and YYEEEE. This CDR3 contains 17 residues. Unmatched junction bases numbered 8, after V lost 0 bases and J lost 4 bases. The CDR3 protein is CASSLASTDRGRETQYF. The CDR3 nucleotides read TGTGCCAGCAGCTTGGCCTCAACGGACAGGGGGCGAGAGACCCAGTACTTC. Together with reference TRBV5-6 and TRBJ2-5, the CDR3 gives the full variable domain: DAGVTQSPTHLIKTRGQQVTLRCSPKSGHDTVSWYQQALGQGPQFIFQYYEEEERQRGNFPDRFSGHQFPNYSSELNVNALLLGDSALYLCASSLASTDRGRETQYFGPGTRLLVL.